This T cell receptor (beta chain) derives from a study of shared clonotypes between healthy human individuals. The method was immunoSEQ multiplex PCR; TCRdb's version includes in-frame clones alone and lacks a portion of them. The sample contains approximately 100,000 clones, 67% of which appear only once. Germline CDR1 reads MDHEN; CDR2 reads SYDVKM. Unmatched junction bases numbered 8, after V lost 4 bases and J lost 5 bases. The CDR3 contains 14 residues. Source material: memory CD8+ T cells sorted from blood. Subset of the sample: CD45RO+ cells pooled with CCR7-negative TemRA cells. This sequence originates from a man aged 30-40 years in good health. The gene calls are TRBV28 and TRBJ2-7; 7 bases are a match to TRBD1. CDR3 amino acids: CASSSSTGWHEQYF. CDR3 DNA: TGTGCCAGCAGTTCCTCGACAGGGTGGCACGAGCAGTACTTC.